What follows are 6 T cell receptor beta chains derived from one specimen sequenced in a study of tumor-infiltrating lymphocytes in oesophageal squamous cell carcinoma. Each CDR3 protein is one row after TCRdb ran MiXCR on the PCR reads. Here the sample spans around 13,000 distinct CDR3 sequences, around 60% being singletons. The sequencing input was esophageal tumor tissue. These receptors all stem from a female donor with esophageal squamous cell carcinoma.

Of note for this clonotype: The junction and the germline gene differ at one end; a read error may be behind it. The chain is built from TRBV6-8 and TRBJ2-3, with 9 bases fitting TRBD2. The CDR3 runs to 17 residues. Germline CDR1 reads MNHGY; CDR2 reads SAAAGT. DNA of the CDR3: TGTGCCAGCAGTTACTCTATAGCGGGAGCCCCATACAATGAGCAGTTCTTT. Its translation is CASSYSIAGAPYNEQFF.

This clonotype was detected ten times or more. The chain joins TRBV6-1 to TRBJ2-7, with D hard to call. Germline loops: CDR1 MNHNS, CDR2 SASEGT. The ends were cut back, 6 bases at V and 7 bases at J, with 16 bases in the middle. The CDR3 is 13 amino acids. CDR3: CASRDDSGWEQYF. CDR3 DNA sequence: TGTGCCAGCAGGGACGACTCTGGGTGGGAGCAGTACTTC.

This chain links TRBV27 with TRBJ2-3; unclear D gene. This CDR3 spans 12 amino acids. Germline-derived CDR1 and CDR2 are MNHEY and SMNVEV (reference sequence). The V end was cut by 6 bases, the J end by 2 bases, with 6 bases between. The CDR3 protein is CASRTLTDTQYF. As DNA, the CDR3 is TGTGCCAGCAGGACACTCACAGATACGCAGTATTTT.

This clonotype turned up a few times. The rearrangement links TRBV7-2 to TRBJ2-1; TRBD2 is a possible D gene (7 bases). Germline values: CDR1 SGHTA, CDR2 FQGNSA. The CDR3 spans 15 residues. Trimming took off 4 bases at V and 6 bases at J, with 16 bases between the two ends. DNA for the CDR3: TGTGCCAGCAGCTGGAGGGGGGGAACAGTCAATGAGCAGTTCTTC. The encoded protein is CASSWRGGTVNEQFF. The whole variable domain, filled in from reference TRBV7-2 and TRBJ2-1, reads GAGVSQSPSNKVTEKGKDVELRCDPISGHTALYWYRQSLGQGLEFLIYFQGNSAPDKSGLPSDRFSAERTGGSVSTLTIQRTQQEDSAVYLCASSWRGGTVNEQFFGPGTRLTVL.

The rearrangement links TRBV11-3 to TRBJ2-7; 7 nucleotides align to TRBD2. With the DNA end fitting TRBJ2-1 better, the J assignment may be wrong. The CDR3 totals 15 residues. From germline, CDR1 is SGHNT and CDR2 YENEEA. CDR3 sequence: CASSLQGGSYNEQFF. DNA of the CDR3: TGTGCCAGCAGCTTACAGGGAGGGTCCTACAATGAGCAGTTCTTC.

The chain joins TRBV27 to TRBJ1-5; D might be TRBD1 (5 bases). Trimming stripped 3 bases from V and 7 bases from J, with 10 bases between. Germline CDR1 MNHEY, CDR2 SMNVEV (reference sequence). This CDR3 spans 13 amino acids. CDR3 loop: CASSFGGRQPQHF. The CDR3 DNA follows: TGTGCCAGCAGTTTCGGGGGACGGCAGCCCCAGCATTTT.